Included here is one T cell receptor beta chain sequence, with context. The antigen is not known. This entry comes from a study of cytomegalovirus exposure and HLA in healthy donors. Findings of the study overall: Listed as cytomegalovirus-associated were 164 TCR beta chains.

The PCR ran on 60 Vbeta and 13 Jbeta primers. Repertoires were generated with immunoSEQ multiplex PCR, while TCRdb's copy carries only in-frame clones and drops some. The table lists 150,000 to 200,000 clones. Germline V CDR1 and CDR2: SGHTA, FQGNSA. The CDR3 extends over 16 amino acids. With 5 bases removed from V and 0 bases from J, the gap between germline ends came to 17 bases. The sample consisted of PBMCs. This receptor was taken from a woman younger than 30 in good health and CMV-seropositive. The rearrangement uses TRBV7-2 and TRBJ2-7, with TRBD1 as a possible D gene (7 bases). The CDR3: CASSTRRGPSSYEQYF. The CDR3 nucleotides read TGTGCCAGCAGCACCAGGAGGGGGCCAAGCTCCTACGAGCAGTACTTC.